The clone carrying this T cell receptor (beta chain) was detected a few times. V lost 3 bases to trimming and J lost 8 bases; unmatched junction nucleotides: 5. From germline, CDR1 is SEHNR and CDR2 FQNEAQ (reference sequence). This CDR3 region has 15 residues. The data are from a study of molecular identifiers for immune sequencing clone quantification. Previously reported methods and listed TCR primers produced the bulk TCR libraries. One entry per CDR3 protein, called by TCRdb with MiXCR from the PCR reads. Of around 460,000 distinct CDR3 sequences listed, around 23% are singletons. The sequence derives from a human donor in good health. Some libraries in this study had Jurkat cell RNA spiked in. The J gene is TRBJ1-6, the V gene TRBV7-9; 9 bases align to TRBD1. Material for sequencing was naive CD8+ T cells from blood, with Jurkat cell RNA spiked in. Subset specified: FACS-sorted CD8+CD4-CCR7+CD45RA+ naive T cells. The CDR3 is CASSLGQGDDSPLHF. The CDR3 DNA reads as TGTGCCAGCAGCTTGGGACAGGGAGATGATTCACCCCTCCACTTT. Looking up the rest from reference TRBV7-9 and TRBJ1-6 gives the full variable domain: DTGVSQNPRHKITKRGQNVTFRCDPISEHNRLYWYRQTLGQGPEFLTYFQNEAQLEKSRLLSDRFSAERPKGSFSTLEIQRTEQGDSAMYLCASSLGQGDDSPLHFGNGTRLTVT.